These 18 T cell receptor beta chains were all obtained from the same sample, sequenced in a study of vaccination and CD4 T cells after COVID-19. No cognate antigen is known for these TCRs. Indicated treatment: roughly 10-day PBMC culture with coronavirus spike peptide pools or control peptides (ViraFEST assay). An Oncomine TCR Beta short-read assay was used to sequence the DNA from cultured CD4+ T cells. TCRdb passed the PCR reads through MiXCR, listing each CDR3 protein once. The table includes some 16,000 distinct CDR3 sequences, roughly half detected once. Sequencing was performed on CD4+ T cells from blood, cultured in vitro. The origin of the receptors is a human donor who had recovered from COVID-19.

This clonotype was detected only once. CDR3 sequence (DNA): TGTGCCAGCAGGAAAGGCGCAGGGGGTACCTACGAGCAGTACTTC. Protein: CASRKGAGGTYEQYF. The rearrangement uses TRBV7-2 and TRBJ2-7, with 7 bases matching TRBD1. V gave up 6 bases and J gave up 2 bases; unmatched junction bases: 10. Germline V gene sequence: CDR1 SGHTA, CDR2 FQGNSA. The CDR3 has 15 residues.

The genes are TRBV5-6 and TRBJ1-2; D ambiguous. Between the trimmed V and J ends, which lost 2 bases and 5 bases, there was a span of 10 bases. CDR3 length equals 13 residues. Germline-derived CDR1 and CDR2 are SGHDT and YYEEEE. CDR3 in DNA: TGTGCCAGCAGCTTTGGGAAGGATTATGGCTACACCTTC. Protein sequence: CASSFGKDYGYTF. Based on the CDR3 plus reference TRBV5-6 and TRBJ1-2, the full variable domain is DAGVTQSPTHLIKTRGQQVTLRCSPKSGHDTVSWYQQALGQGPQFIFQYYEEEERQRGNFPDRFSGHQFPNYSSELNVNALLLGDSALYLCASSFGKDYGYTFGSGTRLTVV.

V usage is TRBV7-6 and J usage is TRBJ2-3, with TRBD2 matching 12 bases. CDR3 size: 16 residues. V shed 4 bases, J shed 4 bases, and the junction held 6 bases outside the gene matches. Germline assignment: CDR1 SGHVS and CDR2 FNYEAQ. The CDR3 DNA reads TGTGCCAGCAGCTCTCTGACTAGCGGGGGTTCAGATACGCAGTATTTT. Amino acids: CASSSLTSGGSDTQYF.

This rearrangement joins TRBV6-5 to TRBJ1-1; 12 nucleotides align to TRBD1. The CDR3 totals 17 residues. The junction had 10 bases not matched to a gene; V was cut back by 0 bases and J by 8 bases. Germline V CDR1 and CDR2: MNHEY, SVGAGI. For the CDR3, the DNA is TGTGCCAGCAGTTACTCGGGACAGGGGGCGACCTTAGCGGAAGCTTTCTTT. Translating it yields CASSYSGQGATLAEAFF.

This clonotype has more than one count but fewer than ten. The V and J genes are TRBV20-1 and TRBJ2-7; D unclear. In germline, CDR1 is DFQATT, CDR2 SNEGSKA (reference sequence). V was cut by 1 base and J by 5 bases, with 9 bases left in between. The CDR3 is made up of 12 amino acids. The CDR3 DNA reads as TGCAGTGCTAGAGGGGAAGGGCACGAGCAGTACTTC. Protein sequence: CSARGEGHEQYF.

This clonotype was counted only a few times. The V and J genes are TRBV24-1 and TRBJ1-6; D remains unclear. Germline loops: CDR1 KGHDR, CDR2 SFDVKD. The CDR3 is 14 residues long. With 9 bases removed from V and 7 bases from J, the gap between germline ends came to 15 bases. CDR3 residues: CATFRFWANSPLHF. As DNA, the CDR3 is TGTGCCACCTTCAGGTTCTGGGCCAATTCACCCCTCCACTTT.

This clonotype is classed as medium-sized (0.01 to 0.1%). The V and J genes are TRBV2 and TRBJ1-5, with TRBD1 matching 7 bases. Germline assignment: CDR1 SNHLY and CDR2 FYNNEI. There are 14 residues in the CDR3. Trimming took 5 bases from V and 6 from J; bases not matched to a gene: 7. CDR3 sequence (DNA): TGTGCCAGCAGTCCCCAGGGGGGTGGTCAGCCCCAGCATTTT. Residues: CASSPQGGGQPQHF. Combining the CDR3 with reference TRBV2 and TRBJ1-5 gives the whole variable domain EPEVTQTPSHQVTQMGQEVILRCVPISNHLYFYWYRQILGQKVEFLVSFYNNEISEKSEIFDDQFSVERPDGSNFTLKIRSTKLEDSAMYFCASSPQGGGQPQHFGDGTRLSIL.

The chain uses TRBV19 and TRBJ1-2, with unresolved D. Trimming shortened V by 5 bases and J by 5 bases, and 9 bases separated the two germline ends. Per germline, CDR1 LNHDA and CDR2 SQIVND (reference sequence). The CDR3 extends over 12 amino acids. Written as DNA, the CDR3 is TGTGCCAGTAGTCGGGGAGGGTATGGCTACACCTTC. It specifies CASSRGGYGYTF. The full variable domain, rest sourced from reference TRBV19 and TRBJ1-2, is DGGITQSPKYLFRKEGQNVTLSCEQNLNHDAMYWYRQDPGQGLRLIYYSQIVNDFQKGDIAEGYSVSREKKESFPLTVTSAQKNPTAFYLCASSRGGYGYTFGSGTRLTVV.

The V and J genes are TRBV7-2 and TRBJ2-5; 11 positions agree with TRBD2. The CDR3 is 15 amino acids. V lost 3 bases and J lost 4; bases outside the gene matches: 4. The V gene's germline CDR1 is SGHTA and CDR2 FQGNSA. The CDR3 coding sequence is TGTGCCAGCAGCTTTAGCGGGAGGGCCGGAGAGACCCAGTACTTC. This translates into CASSFSGRAGETQYF. The entire variable domain, with the rest obtained from reference TRBV7-2 and TRBJ2-5, is as follows: GAGVSQSPSNKVTEKGKDVELRCDPISGHTALYWYRQSLGQGLEFLIYFQGNSAPDKSGLPSDRFSAERTGGSVSTLTIQRTQQEDSAVYLCASSFSGRAGETQYFGPGTRLLVL.

The table lists this clonotype with a few counts. The chain couples TRBV12-5 to TRBJ2-5, with 9 bases lining up with TRBD1. Germline V lookup: CDR1 LGHNT, CDR2 FRNRAP. CDR3 length: 14 residues. Trimming took 4 bases from V and 4 from J; bases not matched to a gene: 4. The CDR3 nucleotides are TGTGCTAGTGGTTCCCCGGACAGGGGAGAGACCCAGTACTTC. Encoded protein: CASGSPDRGETQYF.

This clonotype showed up just once. The V gene is TRBV5-1, the J gene TRBJ2-2; D is uncertain. The ends were cut back, 4 bases at V and 6 bases at J, with 7 bases in the middle. The germline V gene has CDR1 SGHRS and CDR2 YFSETQ. The CDR3 covers 12 residues. CDR3 sequence reads: CASSNGPGELFF. The CDR3 nucleotides read TGCGCCAGCAGCAACGGCCCCGGGGAGCTGTTTTTT.

The J gene is TRBJ2-3, the V gene TRBV12-3 or TRBV12-4; D unresolved. The V end was cut by 4 bases, the J end by 5 bases, with 7 bases between. CDR3 length: 12 amino acids. CDR3 DNA sequence: TGTGCCAGCAGTTACGATAGAGATACGCAGTATTTT. It encodes CASSYDRDTQYF.

The sample holds a few counts of this clonotype. This chain connects TRBV6-5 to TRBJ1-5, with 7 bases matching TRBD1. V trimming: 0 bases; J trimming: 9 bases; junction bases outside the gene matches: 5. The CDR3 extends over 14 amino acids. Germline V lookup: CDR1 MNHEY, CDR2 SVGAGI. CDR3 nucleotides: TGTGCCAGCAGTTACTCGGCAGGGGGAGGGCCCCAGCATTTT. Its protein product is CASSYSAGGGPQHF.

The chain uses TRBV20-1 and TRBJ2-5; no reliable D call. CDR1 and CDR2 (germline): DFQATT, SNEGSKA (reference sequence). V gave up 1 base and J gave up 4 bases, with 7 bases separating them. This CDR3 contains 12 residues. DNA of the CDR3: TGCAGTGCTAGAGTGGGCGGAGAGACCCAGTACTTC. This encodes CSARVGGETQYF.

The V and J genes are TRBV7-2 and TRBJ1-2; no reliable D call. Germline values: CDR1 SGHTA, CDR2 FQGNSA. This CDR3 contains 13 residues. Trimming pared 5 bases from V and 2 bases from J, leaving 9 bases between. As DNA, the CDR3 is TGTGCCAGCAGCCCCGGGAGGAACTATGGCTACACCTTC. Amino acid sequence: CASSPGRNYGYTF.

The chain has TRBV6-5 and TRBJ2-1; perhaps TRBD1 as D (6 bases). The V gene lost 4 bases and the J gene lost 4 bases, with 8 bases spanning the gap. There are 13 residues in the CDR3. Germline V gene sequence: CDR1 MNHEY, CDR2 SVGAGI. The DNA of the CDR3 is TGTGCCAGCAGTTCCAGGGGTTACAATGAGCAGTTCTTC. It encodes CASSSRGYNEQFF.

The table lists this clonotype with a few counts. For the CDR3, the DNA is TGTGCCAGCAGCTCCGGGCGGGTTGTGTCCGGGGAGCTGTTTTTT. This sequence encodes CASSSGRVVSGELFF. This chain links TRBV7-9 with TRBJ2-2; tentatively, D is TRBD2 (5 bases). The CDR3 consists of 15 residues. The germline gives CDR1 SEHNR, CDR2 FQNEAQ (reference sequence). Trimming took 4 bases from V and 6 from J, leaving 15 bases between them.

This clonotype was seen a few times. CDR3 region: CASSQSSYLWSSYEQYF. The CDR3 nucleotides read TGCGCCAGCAGTCAATCCTCATATCTGTGGAGCTCCTACGAGCAGTACTTC. This rearrangement joins TRBV23-1 to TRBJ2-7; D remains ambiguous. Being an ORF, TRBV23-1 has a function that is uncertain. V shed 0 bases and J shed 0 bases, with 15 bases lying between them. CDR3 length: 17 residues.